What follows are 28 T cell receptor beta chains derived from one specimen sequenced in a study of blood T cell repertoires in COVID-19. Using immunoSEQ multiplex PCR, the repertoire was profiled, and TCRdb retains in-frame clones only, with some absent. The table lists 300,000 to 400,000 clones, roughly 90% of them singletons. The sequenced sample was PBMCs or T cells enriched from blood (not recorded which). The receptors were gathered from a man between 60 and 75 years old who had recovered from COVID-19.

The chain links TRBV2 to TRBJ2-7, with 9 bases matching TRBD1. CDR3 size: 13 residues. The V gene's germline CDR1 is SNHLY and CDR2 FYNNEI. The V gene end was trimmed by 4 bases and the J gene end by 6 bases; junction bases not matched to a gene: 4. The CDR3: CASSVDRGSEQYF. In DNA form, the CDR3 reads TGTGCCAGCAGTGTGGACAGGGGTTCCGAGCAGTACTTC. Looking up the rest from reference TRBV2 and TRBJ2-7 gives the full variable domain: EPEVTQTPSHQVTQMGQEVILRCVPISNHLYFYWYRQILGQKVEFLVSFYNNEISEKSEIFDDQFSVERPDGSNFTLKIRSTKLEDSAMYFCASSVDRGSEQYFGPGTRLTVT.

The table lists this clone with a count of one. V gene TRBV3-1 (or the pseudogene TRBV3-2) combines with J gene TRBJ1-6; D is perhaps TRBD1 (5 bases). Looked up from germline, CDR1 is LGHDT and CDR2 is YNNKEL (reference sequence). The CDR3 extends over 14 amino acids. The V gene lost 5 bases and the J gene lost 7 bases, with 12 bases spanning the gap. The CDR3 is CASSKQDANSPLHF. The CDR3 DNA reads TGTGCCAGCAGCAAACAGGACGCCAATTCACCCCTCCACTTT.

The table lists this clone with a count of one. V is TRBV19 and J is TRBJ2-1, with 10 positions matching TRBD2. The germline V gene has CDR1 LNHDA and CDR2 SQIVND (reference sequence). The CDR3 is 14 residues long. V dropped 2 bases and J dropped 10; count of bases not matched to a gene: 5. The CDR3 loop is CASSILAGESEQFF. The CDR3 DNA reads TGTGCCAGTAGTATACTAGCGGGAGAGAGCGAGCAGTTCTTC. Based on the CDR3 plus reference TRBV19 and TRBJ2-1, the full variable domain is DGGITQSPKYLFRKEGQNVTLSCEQNLNHDAMYWYRQDPGQGLRLIYYSQIVNDFQKGDIAEGYSVSREKKESFPLTVTSAQKNPTAFYLCASSILAGESEQFFGPGTRLTVL.

CDR3 region: CASSFRDRGGNTIYF. The CDR3, as DNA: TGTGCCAGCAGCTTCCGGGACAGGGGTGGAAACACCATATATTTT. V gene TRBV7-2 combines with J gene TRBJ1-3; 10 bases line up with TRBD1. The CDR3 loop spans 15 amino acids. Germline CDR1 and CDR2: SGHTA and FQGNSA. J gave up 3 bases and V 3 bases, and 2 bases lay outside the gene matches.

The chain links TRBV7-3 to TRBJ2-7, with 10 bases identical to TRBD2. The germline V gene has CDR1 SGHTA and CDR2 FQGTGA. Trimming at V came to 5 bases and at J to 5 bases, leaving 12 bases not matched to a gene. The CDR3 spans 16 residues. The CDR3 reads CASSPEPAGGHNEQYF. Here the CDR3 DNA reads TGTGCCAGCAGCCCAGAACCAGCGGGAGGGCACAACGAGCAGTACTTC.

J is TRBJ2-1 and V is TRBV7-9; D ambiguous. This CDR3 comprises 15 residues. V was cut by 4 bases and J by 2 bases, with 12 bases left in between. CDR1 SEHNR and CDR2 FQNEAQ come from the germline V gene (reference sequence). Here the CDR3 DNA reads TGTGCCAGCAGCTCGTCCGGTAGTGCCTACAATGAGCAGTTCTTC. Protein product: CASSSSGSAYNEQFF. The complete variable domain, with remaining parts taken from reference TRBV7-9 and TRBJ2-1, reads DTGVSQNPRHKITKRGQNVTFRCDPISEHNRLYWYRQTLGQGPEFLTYFQNEAQLEKSRLLSDRFSAERPKGSFSTLEIQRTEQGDSAMYLCASSSSGSAYNEQFFGPGTRLTVL.

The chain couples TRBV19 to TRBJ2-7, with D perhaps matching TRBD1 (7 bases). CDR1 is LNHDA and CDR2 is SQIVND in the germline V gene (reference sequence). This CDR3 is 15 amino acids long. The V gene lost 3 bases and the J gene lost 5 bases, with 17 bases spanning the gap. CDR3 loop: CASSISGTGVNEQYF. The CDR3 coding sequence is TGTGCCAGTAGTATTAGCGGAACAGGGGTGAACGAGCAGTACTTC.

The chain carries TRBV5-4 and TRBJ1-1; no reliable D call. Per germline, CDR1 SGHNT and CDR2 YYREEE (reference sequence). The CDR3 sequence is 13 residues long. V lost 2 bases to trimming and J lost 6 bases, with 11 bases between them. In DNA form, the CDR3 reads TGTGCCAGCAGCTTCCGTGAAGAGGCTGAAGCTTTCTTT. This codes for CASSFREEAEAFF. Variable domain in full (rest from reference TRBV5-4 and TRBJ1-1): ETGVTQSPTHLIKTRGQQVTLRCSSQSGHNTVSWYQQALGQGPQFIFQYYREEENGRGNFPPRFSGLQFPNYSSELNVNALELDDSALYLCASSFREEAEAFFGQGTRLTVV.

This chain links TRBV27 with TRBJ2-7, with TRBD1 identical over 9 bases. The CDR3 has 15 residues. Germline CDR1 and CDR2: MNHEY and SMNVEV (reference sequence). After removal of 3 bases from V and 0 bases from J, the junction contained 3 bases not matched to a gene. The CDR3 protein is CASSLGQGLSYEQYF. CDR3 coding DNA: TGTGCCAGCAGTTTGGGACAGGGACTCTCCTACGAGCAGTACTTC.

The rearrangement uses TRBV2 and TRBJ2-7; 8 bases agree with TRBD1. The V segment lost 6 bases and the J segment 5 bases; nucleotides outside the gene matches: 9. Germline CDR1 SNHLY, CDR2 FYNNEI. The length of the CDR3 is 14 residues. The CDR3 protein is CASSTGTGPNEQYF. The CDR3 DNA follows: TGTGCCAGCAGCACCGGGACAGGACCTAACGAGCAGTACTTC. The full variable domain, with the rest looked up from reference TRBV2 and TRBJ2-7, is EPEVTQTPSHQVTQMGQEVILRCVPISNHLYFYWYRQILGQKVEFLVSFYNNEISEKSEIFDDQFSVERPDGSNFTLKIRSTKLEDSAMYFCASSTGTGPNEQYFGPGTRLTVT.

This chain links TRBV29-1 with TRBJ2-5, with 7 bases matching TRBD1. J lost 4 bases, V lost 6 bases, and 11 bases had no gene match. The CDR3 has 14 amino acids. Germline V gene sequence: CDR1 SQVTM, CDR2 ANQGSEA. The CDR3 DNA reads TGCAGCGTCGAGGACAGGACCTCGGGAGAGACCCAGTACTTC. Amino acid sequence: CSVEDRTSGETQYF.

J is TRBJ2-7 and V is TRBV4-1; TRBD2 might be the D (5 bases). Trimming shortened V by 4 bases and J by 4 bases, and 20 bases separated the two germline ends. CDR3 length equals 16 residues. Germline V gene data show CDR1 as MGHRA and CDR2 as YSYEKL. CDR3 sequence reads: CASSPQLSTREYEQYF. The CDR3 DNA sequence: TGCGCCAGCAGCCCCCAGCTCTCTACTAGGGAGTACGAGCAGTACTTC.

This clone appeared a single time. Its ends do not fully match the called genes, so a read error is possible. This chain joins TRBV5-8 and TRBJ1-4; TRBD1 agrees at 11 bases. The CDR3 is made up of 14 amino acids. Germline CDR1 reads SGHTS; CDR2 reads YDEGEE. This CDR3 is CASSLGQGGKKLFF. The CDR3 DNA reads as TGTGCCAGCAGTTTGGGACAGGGGGGTAAAAAACTGTTTTTT.

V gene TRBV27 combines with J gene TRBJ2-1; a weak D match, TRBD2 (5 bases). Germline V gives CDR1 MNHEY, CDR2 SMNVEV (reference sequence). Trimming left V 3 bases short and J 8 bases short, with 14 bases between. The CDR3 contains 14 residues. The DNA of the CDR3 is TGTGCCAGCAGTTTGTGGACTTCTCCCGATGAGCAGTTCTTC. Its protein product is CASSLWTSPDEQFF.

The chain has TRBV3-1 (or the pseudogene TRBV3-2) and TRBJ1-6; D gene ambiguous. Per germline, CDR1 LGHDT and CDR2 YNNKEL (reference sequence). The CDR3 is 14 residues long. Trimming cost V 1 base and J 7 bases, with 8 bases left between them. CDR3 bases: TGTGCCAGCAGCCAAGTCAGGTACAATTCACCCCTCCACTTT. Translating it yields CASSQVRYNSPLHF.

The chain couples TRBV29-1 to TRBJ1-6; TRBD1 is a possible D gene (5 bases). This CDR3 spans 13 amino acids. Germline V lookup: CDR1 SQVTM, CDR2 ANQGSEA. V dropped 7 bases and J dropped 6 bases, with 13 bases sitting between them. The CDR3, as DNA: TGCAGCGCCCGCGGGACGGTTAATTCACCCCTCCACTTT. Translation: CSARGTVNSPLHF.

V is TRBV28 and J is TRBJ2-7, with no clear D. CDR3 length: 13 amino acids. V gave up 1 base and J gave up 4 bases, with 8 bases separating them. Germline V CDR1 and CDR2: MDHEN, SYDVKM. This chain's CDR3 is CASSLSVEYEQYF. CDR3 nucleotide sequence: TGTGCCAGCAGTTTATCAGTCGAATACGAGCAGTACTTC.

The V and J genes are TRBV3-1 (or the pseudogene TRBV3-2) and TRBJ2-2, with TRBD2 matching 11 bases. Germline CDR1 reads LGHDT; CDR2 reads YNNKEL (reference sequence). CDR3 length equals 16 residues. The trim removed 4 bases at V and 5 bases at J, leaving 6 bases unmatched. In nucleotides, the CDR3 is TGTGCCAGCAGCCTTTTAGCGGGAGGGCGAACCGGGGAGCTGTTTTTT. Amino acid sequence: CASSLLAGGRTGELFF.

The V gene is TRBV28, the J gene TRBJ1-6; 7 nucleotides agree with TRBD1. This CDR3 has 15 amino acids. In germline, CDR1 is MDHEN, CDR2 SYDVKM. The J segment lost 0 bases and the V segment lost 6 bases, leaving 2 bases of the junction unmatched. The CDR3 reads CASRDRSSYNSPLHF. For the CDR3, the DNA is TGTGCCAGCAGGGACAGGAGCTCCTATAATTCACCCCTCCACTTT.

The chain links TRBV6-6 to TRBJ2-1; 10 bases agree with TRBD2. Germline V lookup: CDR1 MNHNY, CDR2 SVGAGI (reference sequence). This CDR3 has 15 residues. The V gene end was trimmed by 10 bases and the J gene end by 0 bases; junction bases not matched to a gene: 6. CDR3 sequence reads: CAISSGSISYNEQFF. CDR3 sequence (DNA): TGTGCCATATCTAGCGGGAGCATCTCCTACAATGAGCAGTTCTTC.

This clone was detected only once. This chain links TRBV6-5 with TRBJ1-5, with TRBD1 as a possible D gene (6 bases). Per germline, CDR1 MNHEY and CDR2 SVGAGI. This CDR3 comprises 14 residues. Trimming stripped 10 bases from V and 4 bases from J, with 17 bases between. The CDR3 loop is CATGTPIRNQPQHF. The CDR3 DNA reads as TGTGCCACCGGGACACCAATAAGGAATCAGCCCCAGCATTTT.

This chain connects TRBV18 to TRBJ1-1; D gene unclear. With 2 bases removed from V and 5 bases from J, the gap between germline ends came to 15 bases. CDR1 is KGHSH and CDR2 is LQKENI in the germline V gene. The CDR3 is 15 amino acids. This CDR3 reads CASSPKSGHLTEAFF. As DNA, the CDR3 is TGTGCCAGCTCACCAAAATCAGGTCATTTGACTGAAGCTTTCTTT.

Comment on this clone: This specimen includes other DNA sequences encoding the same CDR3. The CDR3 bases are TGCGCCAGCAGCTTGGTAGCGGGAGTCGACGAGCAGTACTTC. It encodes CASSLVAGVDEQYF. This chain uses TRBV5-1 with TRBJ2-7, with TRBD2 matching 9 bases. Germline V lookup: CDR1 SGHRS, CDR2 YFSETQ. The CDR3 is made up of 14 amino acids. Germline trimming cut 0 bases from V and 5 bases from J; bases unmatched to any gene: 3.

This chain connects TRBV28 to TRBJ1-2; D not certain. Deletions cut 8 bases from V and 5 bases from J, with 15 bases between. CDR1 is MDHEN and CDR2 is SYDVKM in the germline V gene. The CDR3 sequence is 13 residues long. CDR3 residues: CASAIGETYGYTF. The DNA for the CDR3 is TGTGCCAGCGCCATCGGAGAGACTTATGGCTACACCTTC.

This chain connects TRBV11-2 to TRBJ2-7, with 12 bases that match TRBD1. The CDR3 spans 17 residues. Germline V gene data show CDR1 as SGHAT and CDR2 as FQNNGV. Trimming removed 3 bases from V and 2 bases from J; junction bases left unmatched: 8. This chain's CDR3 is CASSLNPGTGGAYEQYF. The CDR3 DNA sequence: TGTGCCAGCAGCTTGAACCCCGGGACAGGGGGCGCCTACGAGCAGTACTTC.

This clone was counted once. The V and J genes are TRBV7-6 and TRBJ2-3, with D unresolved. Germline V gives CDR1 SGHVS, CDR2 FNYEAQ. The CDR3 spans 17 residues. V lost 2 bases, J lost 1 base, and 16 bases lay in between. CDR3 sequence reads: CASSLNYGAHGTDTQYF. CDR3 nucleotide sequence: TGTGCCAGCAGCTTAAATTACGGAGCGCACGGCACAGATACGCAGTATTTT.

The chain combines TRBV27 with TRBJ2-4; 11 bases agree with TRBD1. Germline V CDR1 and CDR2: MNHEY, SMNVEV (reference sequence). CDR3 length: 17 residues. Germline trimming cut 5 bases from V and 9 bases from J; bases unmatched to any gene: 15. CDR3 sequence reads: CASSPRPRDRGFFIQYF. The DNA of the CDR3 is TGTGCCAGCAGTCCCCGACCGCGGGACAGGGGGTTTTTCATTCAGTACTTC.

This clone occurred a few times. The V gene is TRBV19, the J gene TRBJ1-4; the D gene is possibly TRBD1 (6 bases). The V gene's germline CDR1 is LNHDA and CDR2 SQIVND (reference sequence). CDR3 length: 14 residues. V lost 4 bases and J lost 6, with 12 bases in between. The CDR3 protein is CASSTTGFDEKLFF. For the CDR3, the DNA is TGTGCCAGTAGTACCACAGGGTTTGATGAAAAACTGTTTTTT.